This TCR beta chain stems from a study of T cells in localized non-small cell lung cancer. In its sample, this clone was seen a few times. No antigen is known for it. Harvested at least 2 cm beyond the tumor margin, adjacent lung showed no atypia. Clones were read by immunoSEQ multiplex PCR, and TCRdb kept only the in-frame ones, dropping some. The top ten clones hold 21% of a sample with roughly 1,200 clones, about a fifth of them seen once. The CDR3 length is 13 residues. In germline, CDR1 is GTSNPN, CDR2 SVGIG (reference sequence). The V end lost 0 bases, the J end lost 3 bases, and 9 bases lay between the germline ends. Findings of the study overall: For the top 100 tumor clones, a median approximately 61 also appeared in adjacent lung. Tumor showed lower T cell clonality than uninvolved adjacent lung, where it was highest.

The receptor comes from a woman between 35 and 70 years old with stage II lung adenocarcinoma. This sample comprised normal lung tissue next to the tumor, obtained before any cancer treatment. The V call is TRBV30, the J call TRBJ2-7, with D unresolved. The CDR3 loop is CAWSVGTLYEQYF. CDR3 DNA sequence: TGTGCCTGGAGTGTTGGTACCCTCTACGAGCAGTACTTC. The full variable domain, in which reference TRBV30 and TRBJ2-7 provide the parts outside the CDR3, is SQTIHQWPATLVQPVGSPLSLECTVEGTSNPNLYWYRQAAGRGLQLLFYSVGIGQISSEVPQNLSASRPQDRQFILSSKKLLLSDSGFYLCAWSVGTLYEQYFGPGTRLTVT.